This note documents a single TCR beta chain sequence. Its antigen is unknown. This entry is derived from a study of T cells after yellow fever vaccination. Study results and limitations: Any FACS-sorted repertoire could hold abundant clonotypes that contaminate it from the bulk population.

Germline CDR1 is SGHTA and CDR2 is FQGNSA. Unmatched junction bases numbered 8, after V lost 5 bases and J lost 6 bases. CDR3 size: 15 residues. One entry per CDR3 protein, called by TCRdb with MiXCR from the 5' RACE reads. The sample shows some 500,000 distinct CDR3 sequences, about 13% of them seen only once. The chain employs TRBV7-2 and TRBJ2-1, with 9 bases lining up with TRBD1. The material sequenced was PBMCs, taken on the day of the yellow fever booster vaccination. The source of this sequence is a man aged 25-45 years who received the YFV17D yellow fever vaccine. The CDR3 coding sequence is TGTGCCAGCAGCCCGGGGACAGGGAATTCCAATGAGCAGTTCTTC. Its protein is CASSPGTGNSNEQFF.